These 9 T cell receptor beta chains share one sample of origin, sequenced in a study of Ad26.COV2.S vaccination and SARS-CoV-2 variants (dated by TCRdb to the early 2020s). The treatment or condition label on this specimen signifies: around 19 received Ad26.COV2.S at low or high dose, single or two shots; 5 received placebo; per-sample allocation not given. For vaccine and placebo recipients, the sequenced repertoires came from samples collected on day 63 after the first injection. The method was the immunoSEQ multiplex PCR assay. Held by TCRdb, this immuneACCESS table contains in-frame sequences only and omits some clones. Under half of the omission traces to an unresolved V gene where checked; the cause of the rest is unknown. The sample table records 450,000 to 550,000 clones; approximately 89% of these occur just once. The ten largest clones capture approximately 2.5% of the sample. Sequenced here: peripheral blood, sampled in a trial of Ad26.COV2.S vaccine versus placebo. The origin of the receptors is a person between 18 and 65 years old who received the Ad26.COV2.S COVID-19 vaccine or a placebo.

J is TRBJ1-2 and V is TRBV5-8; D perhaps matches TRBD1 (5 bases). This CDR3 has 15 residues. The germline CDR1 and CDR2 sequences are SGHTS and YDEGEE. V dropped 0 bases and J dropped 5 bases, with 14 bases sitting between them. The CDR3 coding sequence is TGTGCCAGCAGCTTGGTCGGGGGAGGGGCGTATGGCTACACCTTC. It codes for CASSLVGGGAYGYTF.

The rearrangement uses TRBV5-1 and TRBJ1-1; D possibly corresponds to TRBD1 (5 bases). Trimming stripped 4 bases from V and 7 bases from J, with 14 bases between. The CDR3 loop spans 13 amino acids. From germline, CDR1 is SGHRS and CDR2 YFSETQ. CDR3 in amino acids: CASSTPEDSEAFF. As DNA, the CDR3 is TGCGCCAGCAGCACCCCGGAAGACAGTGAAGCTTTCTTT.

The chain combines TRBV6-2 or TRBV6-3 with TRBJ2-5, with no clear D. Trimming pared 5 bases from V and 0 bases from J, leaving 10 bases between. There are 14 residues in the CDR3. Germline loops: CDR1 MNHEY, CDR2 SVGEGT. CDR3 sequence: CASSRQMYQETQYF. CDR3 nucleotides: TGTGCCAGCAGTCGGCAAATGTACCAAGAGACCCAGTACTTC.

The J gene is TRBJ1-1, the V gene TRBV18, with 9 bases lining up with TRBD1. In germline, CDR1 is KGHSH, CDR2 LQKENI. Trimming cost V 4 bases and J 2 bases; bases outside gene matches: 2. The CDR3 extends over 14 amino acids. The CDR3 coding sequence is TGTGCCAGCTCACGGACAGGGGTTAACACTGAAGCTTTCTTT. It yields the protein CASSRTGVNTEAFF. The complete variable domain, with remaining parts taken from reference TRBV18 and TRBJ1-1, reads NAGVMQNPRHLVRRRGQEARLRCSPMKGHSHVYWYRQLPEEGLKFMVYLQKENIIDESGMPKERFSAEFPKEGPSILRIQQVVRGDSAAYFCASSRTGVNTEAFFGQGTRLTVV.

The V and J genes are TRBV5-1 and TRBJ1-2, with 9 bases that match TRBD1. The CDR3 consists of 19 residues. Trimming cost V 4 bases and J 1 base; bases outside gene matches: 17. Germline loops: CDR1 SGHRS, CDR2 YFSETQ. In DNA, the CDR3 is TGCGCCAGCAGCACACTCTTTCCGGGACAGGGCGGGGTTAACTATGGCTACACCTTC. Translated, it gives CASSTLFPGQGGVNYGYTF.

The chain has TRBV18 and TRBJ1-5, with D perhaps matching TRBD1 (6 bases). The CDR3 sequence is 15 residues long. Trimming shortened V by 3 bases and J by 5 bases, and 14 bases separated the two germline ends. Germline CDR1 reads KGHSH; CDR2 reads LQKENI. This CDR3 reads CASSPRPPGDQPQHF. The CDR3 DNA is TGTGCCAGCTCACCTCGACCGCCAGGGGATCAGCCCCAGCATTTT.

The chain couples TRBV5-1 to TRBJ2-7, with D possibly being TRBD2 (6 bases). This CDR3 has 13 residues. CDR1 SGHRS and CDR2 YFSETQ come from the germline V gene. Deletions cut 4 bases from V and 4 bases from J, with 12 bases between. CDR3 bases: TGCGCCAGCAGCCTAAACGGACTATACGAGCAGTACGTC. Its protein is CASSLNGLYEQYV.

The chain couples TRBV27 to TRBJ1-1; D is unclear. Germline CDR1 is MNHEY and CDR2 is SMNVEV (reference sequence). Between the trimmed V and J ends, which lost 5 bases and 0 bases, there was a span of 13 bases. This CDR3 has 15 residues. This CDR3 reads CASSPPRNLNTEAFF. The CDR3 coding sequence is TGTGCCAGCAGTCCCCCCCGGAACCTGAACACTGAAGCTTTCTTT.

V usage is TRBV10-3 and J usage is TRBJ1-5, with D possibly being TRBD1 (5 bases). The CDR3 runs 13 residues. The V end was cut by 4 bases, the J end by 7 bases, with 11 bases between. Germline V gives CDR1 ENHRY, CDR2 SYGVKD. Written as DNA, the CDR3 is TGTGCCATCAGTGCGGGACCCCGGCAGCCCCAGCATTTT. This encodes CAISAGPRQPQHF.